What follows are 3 T cell receptor beta chains derived from one specimen sequenced in a study of T cell responses to AZD1222 COVID-19 vaccine. Measured with immunoSEQ multiplex PCR; TCRdb has only the in-frame clones, and not every one. The table includes approximately 150,000 clones, 85% to 95% detected once. The sequences come from peripheral blood, collected after recovery from COVID-19. The receptors were gathered from an adult who had recovered from COVID-19.

V gene TRBV10-1 combines with J gene TRBJ2-7; 7 bases align to TRBD2. This CDR3 contains 14 residues. After removal of 0 bases from V and 3 bases from J, the junction contained 2 bases not matched to a gene. Germline V lookup: CDR1 WNHNN, CDR2 SYGVQD (reference sequence). The CDR3 reads CASSESPSGYEQYF. The CDR3, as DNA: TGCGCCAGCAGTGAGTCTCCTAGCGGCTACGAGCAGTACTTC.

The V and J genes are TRBV10-1 and TRBJ2-2; D perhaps matches TRBD2 (6 bases). The germline V and J ends were trimmed by 6 bases and 3 bases, with 14 bases remaining between them. The CDR3 is made up of 15 amino acids. Per the germline V gene, CDR1 is WNHNN and CDR2 is SYGVQD (reference sequence). The CDR3 DNA reads as TGCGCCAGCAGCCCCTCCGGGACTTACACCGGGGAGCTGTTTTTT. The encoded protein is CASSPSGTYTGELFF.

The chain employs TRBV6-4 and TRBJ2-2; D not resolved. Germline lookup yields CDR1 MRHNA and CDR2 SNTAGT. The germline V and J ends were trimmed by 0 bases and 3 bases, with 11 bases remaining between them. The CDR3 consists of 16 residues. CDR3 residues: CASSDSFRSHTGELFF. The CDR3 nucleotides read TGTGCCAGCAGTGACTCGTTCAGGTCCCACACCGGGGAGCTGTTTTTT.